This T cell receptor (beta chain) was captured in a study of T-cell reconstitution after alpha-beta-depleted transplantation in children. Study observations and caveats: Several hundred expanded graft clones reportedly gave rise to the alpha-beta T cells present about two months after transplant. Counts and diversity of T cells one year after transplant came mostly from newly produced T cells.

CDR3 length: 16 residues. V shed 4 bases, J shed 7 bases, and the junction held 7 bases outside the gene matches. Looked up from germline, CDR1 is MNHEY and CDR2 is SVGAGI. At least ten counts were recorded for this clonotype. Its antigen is as yet unknown. TCRbeta library preparation incorporated unique molecular identifiers. TCRdb reprocessed the PCR reads via MiXCR and lists one record per CDR3 protein. The table records a few hundred thousand distinct CDR3 sequences, over 10% of them present only once. The TCR comes from a male patient aged 10-17 years who had a stem cell transplant for acute myeloid leukemia, so the T cells may come from the graft donor. V gene TRBV6-5 combines with J gene TRBJ2-2; 12 positions match TRBD1. The sequencing used PBMCs, mostly from graft donor cells, collected 360 days after TCRalphabeta/CD19-depleted stem cell transplant. The CDR3 sequence is CASSFSGTGGVGELFF. The CDR3 DNA is TGTGCCAGCAGTTTTTCCGGGACAGGGGGCGTCGGGGAGCTGTTTTTT.